This T cell receptor (beta chain) was sequenced for a study of T cells in Graves' hyperthyroidism and ophthalmopathy. Study-level points and caveats: Ophthalmopathy and stable hyperthyroidism were separated by a 13 V-J model.

The definition of stable Graves' hyperthyroidism was no ophthalmopathy progression within 18 months. Diagnosis of hyperthyroidism was new in patients aged 18 to 65, and its duration was under 2 months. Patients were excluded because of uncontrolled infection, other autoimmune disease, pregnancy or lactation. Regions amplified from RNA transcripts were the TCR beta CDR3 regions. The HTBI set primed first-round TCR CDR3 RT-PCR. One entry per CDR3 protein results from TCRdb running MiXCR on the multiplex PCR reads. Of about 840,000 distinct CDR3 sequences in the sample, about 38% were seen once. With respect to this clonotype: The antigen is undetermined.

Sequenced: blood. This sequence was found in a man younger than 30 with Graves' hyperthyroidism.

The CDR3 protein is CASSPPGQDDYEQYF. The DNA of the CDR3 is TGTGCCAGCAGCCCTCCGGGACAGGATGACTACGAGCAGTACTTC. The rearrangement uses TRBV4-2 and TRBJ2-7, with TRBD1 matching 8 bases. This CDR3 is 15 amino acids long. The V and J ends lost 4 bases and 3 bases, in that order; junction bases with no gene match: 8. The germline gives CDR1 LGHNA, CDR2 YNFKEQ.